This T cell receptor beta chain was sequenced for a study of shared clonotypes between healthy human individuals. This clone was recorded only once. The V gene lost 5 bases and the J gene lost 0 bases, with 11 bases spanning the gap. The germline V gene encodes CDR1 MGHRA and CDR2 YSYEKL. This CDR3 region has 14 residues. TCRdb's copy holds only in-frame clones and misses some; the assay was immunoSEQ multiplex PCR. The top ten hold 1.1% of the sample, which has over 2 million clones, about 95% seen once. Naive CD8 cells lacked CD45RO, underwent positive selection for CCR7 and left out terminally differentiated effector memory CD45RA+ cells.

This TCR was recovered from a man in his late teens or twenties in good health. Sequencing was performed on naive CD8+ T cells sorted from blood. V is TRBV4-1 and J is TRBJ2-7, with D possibly TRBD2 on 5 matching bases. The CDR3 reads CASSSGISSYEQYF. CDR3 bases: TGCGCCAGCAGCTCGGGGATTAGCTCCTACGAGCAGTACTTC.